The 22 T cell receptor beta chains in this list originate from one sample, sequenced in a study of technical replicates of blood from several donors. Measured with immunoSEQ multiplex PCR; TCRdb has only the in-frame clones, and not every one. The profile shows 60,000 to 65,000 clones, around nine tenths of them singletons. Sequenced input: PBMCs. Source of these receptors: a human donor in good health. Some clones in this sample may be carry-over from other donors' samples.

This clone was observed a single time. For the CDR3, the DNA is TGCAGTGCTATGGGAGAATTTGAGCAGTTCTTC. Protein product: CSAMGEFEQFF. V and J are TRBV20-1 and TRBJ2-1, with D perhaps TRBD2 (5 bases). The CDR3 covers 11 residues. V was shortened by 4 bases and J by 9 bases, with 10 bases between the two germline ends. In germline, CDR1 is DFQATT, CDR2 SNEGSKA (reference sequence).

The V and J genes are TRBV10-3 and TRBJ1-1; D unresolved. The CDR3 has 13 residues. Trimming removed 8 bases from V and 1 base from J, with 11 bases in between. Germline CDR1 and CDR2: ENHRY and SYGVKD. The CDR3 here is CAIRSRSNTEAFF. As DNA, the CDR3 is TGTGCCATCCGCAGTCGCTCGAACACTGAAGCTTTCTTT.

The DNA for the CDR3 is TGTGCCAGCAGCTTCGGCAATCAGCCCCAGCATTTT. Its translation: CASSFGNQPQHF. The J gene is TRBJ1-5, the V gene TRBV13; no definite D call. The length of the CDR3 is 12 residues. Trimming stripped 3 bases from V and 2 bases from J, with 2 bases between. Germline V gene lookup returns CDR1 PRHDT and CDR2 FYEKMQ (reference sequence).

This chain links TRBV6-4 with TRBJ2-1; 8 bases are a match to TRBD2. From germline, CDR1 is MRHNA and CDR2 SNTAGT. V shed 7 bases and J 8 bases; nucleotides not matched to a gene: 13. This CDR3 comprises 15 residues. CDR3 sequence (DNA): TGTGCCAGCAACCGGGAGGCGGGAGGAGGCTATGAGCAGTTCTTC. This translates into CASNREAGGGYEQFF.

The CDR3: CASSQGLGANEQFF. CDR3 in DNA: TGCGCCAGCAGCCAGGGACTCGGGGCAAATGAGCAGTTCTTC. This rearrangement joins TRBV4-1 to TRBJ2-1; D possibly corresponds to TRBD2 (6 bases). This CDR3 is built from 14 residues. V lost 3 bases and J lost 7, with 13 bases in between. CDR1 and CDR2 (germline): MGHRA, YSYEKL.

This chain joins TRBV4-3 and TRBJ2-2; 8 bases are a match to TRBD1. The CDR3 length is 18 residues. With V trimmed by 0 bases and J by 5 bases, 11 bases remained unmatched. Per the germline V gene, CDR1 is LGHNA and CDR2 is YSLEER. The CDR3, as DNA: TGCGCCAGCAGCCAAGAGGGGGCAGGGGGCGCAGGGACCGGGGAGCTGTTTTTT. It encodes CASSQEGAGGAGTGELFF.

The CDR3, as DNA: TGCGCCAGCAGCCAATCAGGCTATGGCTACACCTTC. It is translated as CASSQSGYGYTF. The chain joins TRBV4-3 to TRBJ1-2; no reliable D call. Germline V gene sequence: CDR1 LGHNA, CDR2 YSLEER. V lost 2 bases to trimming and J lost 4 bases, with 5 bases between them. CDR3 length: 12 residues.

This chain links TRBV2 with TRBJ2-7; perhaps TRBD2 as D (6 bases). Trimming cost V 6 bases and J 3 bases, with 15 bases left between them. Looked up from germline, CDR1 is SNHLY and CDR2 is FYNNEI. The CDR3 is 14 residues long. The CDR3: CASRREVTDYEQYF. CDR3 bases: TGTGCCAGCAGGAGGGAGGTGACAGACTACGAGCAGTACTTC.

J is TRBJ2-2 and V is TRBV5-6; D is undetermined. The CDR3 contains 14 residues. Trimming removed 1 base at V and 5 bases at J, with 9 bases between. The germline V gene has CDR1 SGHDT and CDR2 YYEEEE. The CDR3 coding sequence is TGTGCCAGCAGCTTGTTGCGTGAGACCGGGGAGCTGTTTTTT. It encodes CASSLLRETGELFF.

The chain links TRBV2 to TRBJ1-4; tentative D call: TRBD1 (6 bases). V was trimmed by 6 bases and J by 10 bases, leaving 12 bases between them. In germline, CDR1 is SNHLY, CDR2 FYNNEI. CDR3 length: 12 residues. DNA for the CDR3: TGTGCCAGCAGCGGGGACAAGGGAAAACTGTTTTTT. Encoded protein: CASSGDKGKLFF. Full variable domain (outside the CDR3, taken from reference TRBV2 and TRBJ1-4): EPEVTQTPSHQVTQMGQEVILRCVPISNHLYFYWYRQILGQKVEFLVSFYNNEISEKSEIFDDQFSVERPDGSNFTLKIRSTKLEDSAMYFCASSGDKGKLFFGSGTQLSVL.

In this sample, this clone turned up a few times. This chain uses TRBV6-5 with TRBJ1-1; D is perhaps TRBD1 (6 bases). The CDR3 has 15 amino acids. Germline CDR1 reads MNHEY; CDR2 reads SVGAGI. Trimming stripped 6 bases from V and 2 bases from J, with 16 bases between. DNA for the CDR3: TGTGCCAGCAGCTTTACCGGGACAACCAACACTGAAGCTTTCTTT. Protein sequence: CASSFTGTTNTEAFF.

The chain couples TRBV30 to TRBJ1-2; 10 bases match TRBD1. Germline V gene data show CDR1 as GTSNPN and CDR2 as SVGIG (reference sequence). This CDR3 contains 13 residues. With V trimmed by 5 bases and J by 7 bases, 7 bases remained unmatched. CDR3 loop: CAWDRGRVTGYTF. In nucleotides, the CDR3 is TGTGCCTGGGACAGGGGGCGAGTAACTGGCTACACCTTC.

The V gene is TRBV7-6, the J gene TRBJ2-1, with 7 bases lining up with TRBD2. Germline CDR1 SGHVS, CDR2 FNYEAQ. This CDR3 spans 13 amino acids. Trimming took 5 bases from V and 8 from J; bases not matched to a gene: 6. CDR3 coding DNA: TGTGCCAGCAGCCACCGCCGGGGGGATGAGCAGTTCTTC. Translating gives CASSHRRGDEQFF. The whole variable domain, remainder taken from reference TRBV7-6 and TRBJ2-1, is GAGVSQSPRYKVTKRGQDVALRCDPISGHVSLYWYRQALGQGPEFLTYFNYEAQQDKSGLPNDRFSAERPEGSISTLTIQRTEQRDSAMYRCASSHRRGDEQFFGPGTRLTVL.

The V and J genes are TRBV20-1 and TRBJ2-3, with D hard to call. Germline V CDR1 and CDR2: DFQATT, SNEGSKA (reference sequence). There are 10 residues in the CDR3. Trimming took off 3 bases at V and 9 bases at J, with 7 bases between the two ends. The CDR3 spells CSARPGTQYF. DNA of the CDR3: TGCAGTGCTAGGCCAGGAACGCAGTATTTT.

The rearrangement joins TRBV7-2 to TRBJ2-7; TRBD2 matches 14 bases. V shed 0 bases and J 3 bases; nucleotides not matched to a gene: 4. CDR3 length: 17 amino acids. CDR1 is SGHTA and CDR2 is FQGNSA in the germline V gene. Here the CDR3 DNA reads TGTGCCAGCAGCTTAGCCCAAGGACTAGCGGGGGGCTACGAGCAGTACTTC. Amino acid sequence: CASSLAQGLAGGYEQYF.

The chain employs TRBV19 and TRBJ1-2; 7 bases are shared with TRBD1. J lost 2 bases, V lost 7 bases, and 7 bases had no gene match. The CDR3 contains 14 residues. Germline lookup yields CDR1 LNHDA and CDR2 SQIVND (reference sequence). The CDR3 DNA sequence: TGTGCCAGTATCCCGACAGGGACGAACTATGGCTACACCTTC. This sequence encodes CASIPTGTNYGYTF.

The V and J genes are TRBV7-9 and TRBJ1-1, with TRBD1 as a possible D gene (6 bases). This CDR3 is built from 14 residues. The germline V gene has CDR1 SEHNR and CDR2 FQNEAQ (reference sequence). V lost 5 bases and J 1 base, leaving 11 bases between the germline ends. In DNA form, the CDR3 reads TGTGCCAGCAGCCAACTGACAGGGAACACTGAAGCTTTCTTT. This codes for CASSQLTGNTEAFF.

The chain couples TRBV11-3 to TRBJ2-1, with a tentative D call TRBD1 (5 bases). CDR1 is SGHNT, CDR2 YENEEA, per germline. V lost 0 bases and J lost 10, with 10 bases in between. The CDR3 loop spans 13 amino acids. CDR3 DNA: TGTGCCAGCAGCTTAGATGGGGCAGGGGAGCAGTTCTTC. Translating gives CASSLDGAGEQFF.

V and J are TRBV19 and TRBJ1-1, with 7 bases that match TRBD1. Germline CDR1 is LNHDA and CDR2 is SQIVND (reference sequence). V shed 5 bases and J 7 bases; nucleotides not matched to a gene: 7. This CDR3 is built from 13 residues. In nucleotides, the CDR3 is TGTGCCAGTAGTCAAGACAGGGCGGGTGAAGCTTTCTTT. This sequence encodes CASSQDRAGEAFF.

The V gene is TRBV5-1, the J gene TRBJ1-3; 11 positions match TRBD1. J lost 3 bases, V lost 3 bases, and 5 bases had no gene match. The CDR3 loop spans 16 amino acids. The germline CDR1 and CDR2 sequences are SGHRS and YFSETQ. CDR3 residues: CASSSGQGAGGNTIYF. In DNA, the CDR3 is TGCGCCAGCAGCTCCGGACAGGGGGCCGGTGGAAACACCATATATTTT.

CDR3 bases: TGTGCCACCAGCAGACCGGGACAGGGGTACTATGGCTACACCTTC. This encodes CATSRPGQGYYGYTF. This chain uses TRBV15 with TRBJ1-2, with 10 bases fitting TRBD1. The V gene's germline CDR1 is LNHNV and CDR2 YYDKDF (reference sequence). Trimming at V came to 2 bases and at J to 3 bases, leaving 3 bases not matched to a gene. This CDR3 is built from 15 residues. Full variable domain (outside the CDR3, taken from reference TRBV15 and TRBJ1-2): DAMVIQNPRYQVTQFGKPVTLSCSQTLNHNVMYWYQQKSSQAPKLLFHYYDKDFNNEADTPDNFQSRRPNTSFCFLDIRSPGLGDTAMYLCATSRPGQGYYGYTFGSGTRLTVV.

CDR3 loop: CASSLGTSGGVVYEQYF. The CDR3 DNA is TGTGCCAGCAGCTTAGGTACTAGCGGGGGGGTTGTTTACGAGCAGTACTTC. The chain carries TRBV7-2 and TRBJ2-7, with 13 nucleotides matching TRBD2. CDR3 length: 17 residues. The germline gives CDR1 SGHTA, CDR2 FQGNSA. Unmatched junction bases numbered 7, after V lost 1 base and J lost 4 bases. Based on the CDR3 plus reference TRBV7-2 and TRBJ2-7, the full variable domain is GAGVSQSPSNKVTEKGKDVELRCDPISGHTALYWYRQSLGQGLEFLIYFQGNSAPDKSGLPSDRFSAERTGGSVSTLTIQRTQQEDSAVYLCASSLGTSGGVVYEQYFGPGTRLTVT.